What follows is one T cell receptor beta chain and its context. The target antigen is unknown. Vbeta (60) and Jbeta (13) primers were used in the PCR. Sequenced by immunoSEQ multiplex PCR; TCRdb stores in-frame clones only, minus some. This sample has around 140,000 clones, with approximately 71% found just once. The entry originates in a study of cytomegalovirus exposure and HLA in healthy donors. Study background: There were approximately 400 genotyped donors. Of these, roughly 84% fell in the genetic ancestry cluster associated with self-reported Caucasian donors. Study observations and caveats: It was reportedly the case that the classifier diagnosed cytomegalovirus status with high specificity and sensitivity. Earlier results showed most TCR beta V segments being productive about 87% or about 30% of the time. Because they were indistinguishable, some V segments, including TRBV6-2 and TRBV6-3, were excluded.

The CDR3 covers 14 residues. Germline lookup yields CDR1 MNHNY and CDR2 SVGAGI (reference sequence). V gave up 7 bases and J gave up 7 bases, with 19 bases separating them. This TCR was recovered from a middle-aged man in good health and CMV-seronegative. The sequencing input was PBMCs. This chain links TRBV6-6 with TRBJ1-2; D might be TRBD1 (5 bases). The DNA for the CDR3 is TGTGCCAGCATCCCTTGGGGGGATTTTTCTGGCTACACCTTC. Translating it yields CASIPWGDFSGYTF.